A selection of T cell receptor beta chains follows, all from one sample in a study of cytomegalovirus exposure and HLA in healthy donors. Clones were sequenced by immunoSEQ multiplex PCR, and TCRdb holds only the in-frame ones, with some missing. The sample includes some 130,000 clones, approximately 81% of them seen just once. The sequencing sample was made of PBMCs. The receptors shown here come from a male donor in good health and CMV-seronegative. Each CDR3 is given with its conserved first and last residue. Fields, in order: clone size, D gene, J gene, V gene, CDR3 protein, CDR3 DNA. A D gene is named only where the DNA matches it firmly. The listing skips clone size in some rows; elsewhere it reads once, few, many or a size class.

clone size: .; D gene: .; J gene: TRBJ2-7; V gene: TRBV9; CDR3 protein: CASSVGPDSSYEQYF; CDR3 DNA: TGTGCCAGCAGCGTAGGACCGGACTCCTCCTACGAGCAGTACTTC
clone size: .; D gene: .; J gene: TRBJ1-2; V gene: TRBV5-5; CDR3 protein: CASSPRTNYGYTF; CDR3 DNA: TGTGCCAGCAGCCCGCGCACTAACTATGGCTACACCTTC
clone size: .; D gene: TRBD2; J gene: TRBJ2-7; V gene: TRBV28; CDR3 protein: CASRREGYEQYF; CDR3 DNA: TGTGCCAGCAGGAGGGAGGGGTACGAGCAGTACTTC
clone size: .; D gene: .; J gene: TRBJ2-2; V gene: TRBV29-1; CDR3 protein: CSVEDRGTGLPGELFF; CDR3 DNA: TGCAGCGTTGAAGATCGGGGGACGGGGCTTCCCGGGGAGCTGTTTTTT
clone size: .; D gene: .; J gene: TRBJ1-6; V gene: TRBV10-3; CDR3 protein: CATNHRDSPLHF; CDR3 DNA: TGTGCCACGAACCACAGGGATTCACCCCTCCACTTT
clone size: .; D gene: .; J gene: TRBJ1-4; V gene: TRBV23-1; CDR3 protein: CASSHETYNEKLFF; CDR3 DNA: TGCGCCAGCAGTCACGAGACATATAATGAAAAACTGTTTTTT
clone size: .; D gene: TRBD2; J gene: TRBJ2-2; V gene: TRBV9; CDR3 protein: CASSPRGGSGNTGELFF; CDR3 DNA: TGTGCCAGCAGCCCCCGGGGGGGGAGTGGGAACACCGGGGAGCTGTTTTTT
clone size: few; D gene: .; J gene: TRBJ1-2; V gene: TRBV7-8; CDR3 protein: CASSGGGTRSYGYTF; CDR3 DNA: TGTGCCAGCAGCGGGGGCGGCACAAGATCCTATGGCTACACCTTC
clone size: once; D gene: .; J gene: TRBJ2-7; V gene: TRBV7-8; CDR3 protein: CASSLGAQTYEQYF; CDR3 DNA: TGTGCCAGCAGCTTAGGGGCACAGACCTACGAGCAGTACTTC
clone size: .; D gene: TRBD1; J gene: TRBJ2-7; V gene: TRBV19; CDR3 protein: CASKVGTGGSYEQYF; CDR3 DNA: TGTGCCAGTAAAGTAGGGACAGGAGGATCCTACGAGCAGTACTTC
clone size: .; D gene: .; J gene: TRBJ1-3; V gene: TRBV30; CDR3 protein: CAWSVPGNPAGNTIYF; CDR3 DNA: TGTGCCTGGAGTGTACCGGGGAACCCAGCAGGAAACACCATATATTTT
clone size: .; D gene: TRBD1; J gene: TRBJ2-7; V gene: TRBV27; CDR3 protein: CASSSLNPGQGNGQYF; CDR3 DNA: TGTGCCAGCAGTTCCCTAAATCCGGGACAGGGTAATGGGCAGTACTTC
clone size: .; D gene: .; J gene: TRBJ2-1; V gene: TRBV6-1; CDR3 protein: CASSPVNEQFF; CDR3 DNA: TGTGCCAGCAGCCCGGTGAATGAGCAGTTCTTC
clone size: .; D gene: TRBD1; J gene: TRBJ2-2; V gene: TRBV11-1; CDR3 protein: CASSVPQGAGTGELLF; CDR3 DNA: TGTGCCAGCAGCGTCCCCCAGGGGGCAGGCACCGGGGAGCTGCTTTTT
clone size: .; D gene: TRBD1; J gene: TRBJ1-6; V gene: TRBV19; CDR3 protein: CASKIDRGPNSPLHF; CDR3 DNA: TGTGCCAGTAAGATTGACAGGGGGCCCAATTCACCCCTCCACTTT
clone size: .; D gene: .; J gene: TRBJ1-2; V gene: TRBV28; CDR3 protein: CASSLSTYGYTF; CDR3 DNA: TGTGCCAGCAGTTTATCCACATATGGCTACACCTTC
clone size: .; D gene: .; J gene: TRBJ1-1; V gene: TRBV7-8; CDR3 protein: CASSLQMVNTEAFF; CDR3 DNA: TGTGCCAGCAGCTTACAGATGGTGAACACTGAAGCTTTCTTT
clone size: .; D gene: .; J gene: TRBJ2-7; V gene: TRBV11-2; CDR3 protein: CASSLGSVTIYEQYF; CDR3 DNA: TGTGCCAGCAGCTTAGGTAGCGTTACGATCTACGAGCAGTACTTC
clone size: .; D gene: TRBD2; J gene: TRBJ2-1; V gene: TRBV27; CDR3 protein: CASSFRLAGDEQFF; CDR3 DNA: TGTGCCAGCAGTTTCCGACTAGCTGGCGATGAGCAGTTCTTC
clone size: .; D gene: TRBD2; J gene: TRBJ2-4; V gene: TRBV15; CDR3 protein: CATSSRTSGGTNIQYF; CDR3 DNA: TGTGCCACCAGCTCTCGGACTAGCGGGGGGACGAACATTCAGTACTTC
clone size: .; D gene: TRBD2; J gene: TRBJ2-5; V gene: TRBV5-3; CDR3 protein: CARSLIAGNPAVTQYF; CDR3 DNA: TGTGCCAGAAGCTTGATAGCGGGGAACCCGGCTGTGACCCAGTACTTC
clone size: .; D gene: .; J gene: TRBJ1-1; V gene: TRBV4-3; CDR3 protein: CASSQDSGSLNTEAFF; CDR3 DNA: TGCGCCAGCAGCCAAGATTCTGGCAGTCTGAACACTGAAGCTTTCTTT
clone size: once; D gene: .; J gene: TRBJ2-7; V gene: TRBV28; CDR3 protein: CASRPTGSSSYEQYF; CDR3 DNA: TGTGCCAGCAGACCCACAGGTTCGAGCTCCTACGAGCAGTACTTC
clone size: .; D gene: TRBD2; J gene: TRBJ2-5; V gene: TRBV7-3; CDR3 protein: CASSSGLAGELGETQYF; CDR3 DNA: TGTGCCAGCAGCTCGGGACTAGCGGGAGAGCTAGGAGAGACCCAGTACTTC
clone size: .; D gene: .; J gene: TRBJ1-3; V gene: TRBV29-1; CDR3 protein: CSASGVGNTIYF; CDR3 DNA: TGCAGCGCCTCGGGGGTCGGAAACACCATATATTTT
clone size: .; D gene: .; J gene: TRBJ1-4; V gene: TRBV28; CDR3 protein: CASETGRGEKLFF; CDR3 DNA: TGTGCCAGCGAGACAGGACGAGGTGAAAAACTGTTTTTT
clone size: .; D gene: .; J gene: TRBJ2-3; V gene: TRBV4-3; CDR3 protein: CASSQDPRDLHDDTQYF; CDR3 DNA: TGCGCCAGCAGCCAAGATCCCCGGGATCTACATGATGATACGCAGTATTTT
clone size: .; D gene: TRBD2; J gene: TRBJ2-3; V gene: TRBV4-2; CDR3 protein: CASSQAAGGALSTDTQYF; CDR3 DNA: TGTGCCAGCAGCCAAGCCGCGGGGGGGGCCCTTAGCACAGATACGCAGTATTTT
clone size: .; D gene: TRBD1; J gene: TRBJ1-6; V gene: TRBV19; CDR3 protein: CASRDSSYNSPLHF; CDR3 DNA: TGTGCCAGTCGGGACAGCTCCTATAATTCACCCCTCCACTTT
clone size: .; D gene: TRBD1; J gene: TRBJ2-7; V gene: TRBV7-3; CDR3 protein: CASSSTPGGEQYF; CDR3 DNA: TGTGCCAGCAGCTCAACCCCAGGGGGCGAGCAGTACTTC
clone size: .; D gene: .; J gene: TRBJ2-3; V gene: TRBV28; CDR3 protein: CATINPLGQGDTQYF; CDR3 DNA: TGTGCCACCATAAACCCCTTGGGGCAGGGGGATACGCAGTATTTT
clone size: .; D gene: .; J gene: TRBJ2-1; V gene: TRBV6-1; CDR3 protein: CASRSDEQFF; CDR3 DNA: TGTGCCAGCAGATCCGATGAGCAGTTCTTC
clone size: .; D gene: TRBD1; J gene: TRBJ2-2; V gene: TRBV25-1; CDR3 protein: CAVRGRITGELFF; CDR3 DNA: TGTGCCGTCAGGGGGCGCATCACCGGGGAGCTGTTTTTT
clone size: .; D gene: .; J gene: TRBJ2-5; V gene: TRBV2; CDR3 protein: CASRRGRSEETQYF; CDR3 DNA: TGTGCCAGCAGGAGGGGGAGATCGGAGGAGACCCAGTACTTC
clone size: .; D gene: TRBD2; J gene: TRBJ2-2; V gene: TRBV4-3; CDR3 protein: CASSQDRAGGLDGELFF; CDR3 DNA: TGCGCCAGCAGCCAAGATCGGGCGGGAGGCCTCGACGGGGAGCTGTTTTTT